A single T cell receptor (beta chain) is shown here with its context. Its antigen is unknown. This sample is part of a study of shared clonotypes between healthy human individuals. Study-wide context: Participating donors consisted of a couple of women and a few men aged 18 to 49. Researchers assigned three CD4 naive, three CD4 memory, two CD8 naive and one CD8 memory plate to each donor.

Here immunoSEQ multiplex PCR was the method, and the copy in TCRdb shows in-frame clones only, minus some. The sample consists of about 380,000 clones, 96% of them appearing once. Study-level findings and limits: Specimens sampled were limited to blood, with tissue repertoires likely differing.

CDR1 and CDR2 (germline): KGHSH, LQKENI. The CDR3 is 14 amino acids. Unmatched junction bases numbered 4, after V lost 6 bases and J lost 0 bases. The chain recombines TRBV18 with TRBJ1-2; 7 bases are shared with TRBD1. This TCR was recovered from a man aged 30 to 45 in good health. Specimen: memory CD8+ T cells sorted from blood. The sample's subset: CD45RO+ cells pooled with CCR7-negative TemRA cells. The CDR3 sequence: CASSNDRANYGYTF. CDR3 nucleotides: TGTGCCAGCTCTAATGACAGGGCTAACTATGGCTACACCTTC.